A single sample gave rise to the 27 T cell receptor beta chains below, sequenced in a study of blood T cell repertoires in COVID-19. The assay was immunoSEQ multiplex PCR, and TCRdb's table has in-frame clones only and misses some. The data show some 100,000 clones, roughly 92% seen once. Sequencing input: peripheral blood. The receptor source for this set is a man aged 65 to 85 with acute or convalescent COVID-19.

This chain links TRBV19 with TRBJ2-1, with 8 bases matching TRBD2. V lost 2 bases and J lost 5; bases outside the gene matches: 5. The germline V gene encodes CDR1 LNHDA and CDR2 SQIVND (reference sequence). The CDR3 has 15 residues. The CDR3 loop reads CASSIRAGVNNEQFF. The DNA for the CDR3 is TGTGCCAGTAGTATACGAGCGGGGGTGAACAATGAGCAGTTCTTC.

This clone has only one observation. The CDR3 DNA reads as TGTGCCAGCAGTGACCAAGGACAGGGAAATCGCTACGAGCAGTACTTC. Encoded protein: CASSDQGQGNRYEQYF. V and J are TRBV2 and TRBJ2-7, with 8 bases lining up with TRBD1. The V segment lost 3 bases and the J segment 3 bases; nucleotides outside the gene matches: 10. Germline V CDR1 and CDR2: SNHLY, FYNNEI. The CDR3 spans 16 residues. Using reference TRBV2 and TRBJ2-7 for the parts outside the CDR3, the full variable domain is EPEVTQTPSHQVTQMGQEVILRCVPISNHLYFYWYRQILGQKVEFLVSFYNNEISEKSEIFDDQFSVERPDGSNFTLKIRSTKLEDSAMYFCASSDQGQGNRYEQYFGPGTRLTVT.

V is TRBV7-9 and J is TRBJ1-4; no definite D call. V was shortened by 5 bases and J by 7 bases, with 17 bases between the two germline ends. Per the germline V gene, CDR1 is SEHNR and CDR2 is FQNEAQ (reference sequence). This CDR3 region has 15 residues. CDR3 sequence reads: CASSRRALRGEKLFF. The CDR3 DNA reads TGTGCCAGCAGCAGACGGGCCCTTCGGGGTGAAAAACTGTTTTTT.

This clone was seen a single time. The chain uses TRBV3-1 (or the pseudogene TRBV3-2) and TRBJ2-5, with TRBD1 matching 9 bases. CDR3 length: 15 amino acids. V shed 1 base, J shed 4 bases, and the junction held 4 bases outside the gene matches. Looked up from germline, CDR1 is LGHDT and CDR2 is YNNKEL (reference sequence). The CDR3 nucleotides read TGTGCCAGCAGCCAAGTGACAGGGGGAGGAGAGACCCAGTACTTC. Translated, it gives CASSQVTGGGETQYF.

The chain combines TRBV5-1 with TRBJ1-6; D unclear. The CDR3 spans 15 residues. Germline CDR1 reads SGHRS; CDR2 reads YFSETQ. V was trimmed by 2 bases and J by 7 bases, leaving 13 bases between them. The CDR3 nucleotides read TGCGCCAGCAGCTTTACCGGACTGCAAAATTCACCCCTCCACTTT. As protein: CASSFTGLQNSPLHF.

This rearrangement joins TRBV4-2 to TRBJ1-4; D is perhaps TRBD1 (5 bases). Germline V gene sequence: CDR1 LGHNA, CDR2 YNFKEQ. CDR3 length: 15 residues. V lost 0 bases and J lost 5, with 10 bases in between. CDR3 residues: CASSQEGGENEKLFF. The CDR3 bases are TGTGCCAGCAGCCAAGAGGGGGGGGAGAATGAAAAACTGTTTTTT.

This rearrangement joins TRBV7-2 to TRBJ2-7, with 8 bases identical to TRBD1. The CDR3 sequence is 12 residues long. Per the germline V gene, CDR1 is SGHTA and CDR2 is FQGNSA. Trimming at V came to 10 bases and at J to 3 bases, leaving 5 bases not matched to a gene. The DNA of the CDR3 is TGTGCCATCCGGACAGGGAACTACGAGCAGTACTTC. It encodes CAIRTGNYEQYF.

V gene TRBV30 combines with J gene TRBJ1-1, with D uncertain. The CDR3 sequence is 14 residues long. Germline V gene data show CDR1 as GTSNPN and CDR2 as SVGIG (reference sequence). V was clipped by 3 bases and J by 0 bases, with 11 bases between them. CDR3 nucleotides: TGTGCCTGGAGAGTCACAGACATGAACACTGAAGCTTTCTTT. It specifies CAWRVTDMNTEAFF.

The chain's CDR3 is CASSTGPGTSYEQYF. CDR3 coding DNA: TGCGCCAGCAGTACAGGGCCGGGGACCTCCTACGAGCAGTACTTC. This chain links TRBV5-1 with TRBJ2-7; perhaps TRBD1 as D (6 bases). This CDR3 contains 15 residues. Germline V CDR1 and CDR2: SGHRS, YFSETQ. Trimming removed 5 bases from V and 0 bases from J, with 15 bases in between. Drawing the rest from reference TRBV5-1 and TRBJ2-7, the complete variable domain is KAGVTQTPRYLIKTRGQQVTLSCSPISGHRSVSWYQQTPGQGLQFLFEYFSETQRNKGNFPGRFSGRQFSNSRSEMNVSTLELGDSALYLCASSTGPGTSYEQYFGPGTRLTVT.

The V and J genes are TRBV19 and TRBJ2-1, with 8 bases matching TRBD1. The V gene's germline CDR1 is LNHDA and CDR2 SQIVND (reference sequence). The CDR3 covers 16 residues. J gave up 9 bases and V 4 bases, and 14 bases lay outside the gene matches. The DNA of the CDR3 is TGTGCCAGTAGTACACCCCACCTGACAGGGGTAGGTGAGCAGTTCTTC. Protein sequence: CASSTPHLTGVGEQFF.

The chain has TRBV5-6 and TRBJ2-7, with a tentative D call TRBD2 (6 bases). From germline, CDR1 is SGHDT and CDR2 YYEEEE. Trimming removed 4 bases at V and 3 bases at J, with 11 bases between. The CDR3 length is 13 residues. The CDR3 bases are TGTGCCAGCAGCCCGGGACTGAACTACGAGCAGTACTTC. The encoded protein is CASSPGLNYEQYF.

The chain combines TRBV28 with TRBJ2-3; TRBD2 matches at 10 bases. V trimming: 3 bases; J trimming: 4 bases; junction bases outside the gene matches: 4. There are 15 residues in the CDR3. The germline gives CDR1 MDHEN, CDR2 SYDVKM. CDR3 sequence: CASSFASGSSDTQYF. Here the CDR3 DNA reads TGTGCCAGCAGTTTTGCTAGCGGGAGTTCAGATACGCAGTATTTT.

The chain carries TRBV5-4 and TRBJ2-3; a weak D match, TRBD2 (6 bases). Deletions cut 1 base from V and 6 bases from J, with 18 bases between. CDR1 is SGHNT and CDR2 is YYREEE in the germline V gene (reference sequence). CDR3 length equals 16 residues. CDR3 residues: CASSLWAGFTGDTQYF. CDR3 DNA sequence: TGTGCCAGCAGCTTGTGGGCGGGATTTACTGGGGATACGCAGTATTTT.

This chain's CDR3 is CATSLGQSRTETQYF. The CDR3 DNA is TGTGCCACCAGCCTGGGACAGTCTAGGACAGAGACCCAGTACTTC. The genes are TRBV15 and TRBJ2-5, with 7 positions matching TRBD1. From germline, CDR1 is LNHNV and CDR2 YYDKDF (reference sequence). The V segment lost 5 bases and the J segment 4 bases; nucleotides outside the gene matches: 10. The CDR3 is 15 residues long. Supplemented by reference TRBV15 and TRBJ2-5, the full variable domain reads DAMVIQNPRYQVTQFGKPVTLSCSQTLNHNVMYWYQQKSSQAPKLLFHYYDKDFNNEADTPDNFQSRRPNTSFCFLDIRSPGLGDTAMYLCATSLGQSRTETQYFGPGTRLLVL.

J is TRBJ1-5 and V is TRBV2; TRBD1 aligns across 8 bases. Germline CDR1 and CDR2: SNHLY and FYNNEI. V was pared by 6 bases and J by 7 bases, with 8 bases of the junction left unmatched. The CDR3 covers 14 residues. The CDR3 nucleotides read TGTGCCAGCAGAGAGACAGGGGCTAAGCAGCCCCAGCATTTT. It yields the protein CASRETGAKQPQHF.

For the CDR3, the DNA is TGTGCCAGCAGCTTAACTGTGGGGAGGGGCTTACGGGACAATGAGCAGTTCTTC. It yields the protein CASSLTVGRGLRDNEQFF. The chain combines TRBV7-3 with TRBJ2-1; TRBD2 matches at 7 bases. There are 18 residues in the CDR3. Looked up from germline, CDR1 is SGHTA and CDR2 is FQGTGA. Trimming at V came to 0 bases and at J to 5 bases, leaving 13 bases not matched to a gene.

The chain employs TRBV6-5 and TRBJ1-2; D perhaps matches TRBD1 (6 bases). The germline gives CDR1 MNHEY, CDR2 SVGAGI. Trimming removed 5 bases from V and 4 bases from J, with 17 bases in between. The CDR3 contains 15 residues. CDR3 protein: CASSPRGAGSYGYTF. The CDR3 nucleotides are TGTGCCAGCAGTCCACGGGGGGCCGGGAGCTATGGCTACACCTTC.

The chain employs TRBV28 and TRBJ2-7; tentative D call: TRBD1 (5 bases). Deletions cut 2 bases from V and 5 bases from J, with 7 bases between. CDR3 length: 12 amino acids. Germline CDR1 is MDHEN and CDR2 is SYDVKM. CDR3 region: CASSLQGDEQYF. In nucleotides, the CDR3 is TGTGCCAGCAGTTTACAAGGGGACGAGCAGTACTTC.

DNA for the CDR3: TGTGCCTGCGGGGTCAGCTCTGGGGCCAACGTCCTGACTTTC. This gives the protein CACGVSSGANVLTF. The chain links TRBV28 to TRBJ2-6; D may be TRBD2 (6 bases). Germline V lookup: CDR1 MDHEN, CDR2 SYDVKM. CDR3 length equals 14 residues. Trimming stripped 11 bases from V and 0 bases from J, with 11 bases between. Looking up the rest from reference TRBV28 and TRBJ2-6 gives the full variable domain: DVKVTQSSRYLVKRTGEKVFLECVQDMDHENMFWYRQDPGLGLRLIYFSYDVKMKEKGDIPEGYSVSREKKERFSLILESASTNQTSMYLCACGVSSGANVLTFGAGSRLTVL.

This chain joins TRBV4-3 and TRBJ2-2; D is possibly TRBD2 (6 bases). CDR3 length equals 15 residues. With 2 bases removed from V and 5 bases from J, the gap between germline ends came to 12 bases. Per the germline V gene, CDR1 is LGHNA and CDR2 is YSLEER. The CDR3 coding sequence is TGCGCCAGCAGCCAAATTCTGGGAGGTACCGGGGAGCTGTTTTTT. Residues: CASSQILGGTGELFF.

This chain connects TRBV9 to TRBJ2-1; 9 positions match TRBD2. Germline CDR1 reads SGDLS; CDR2 reads YYNGEE. J gave up 6 bases and V 5 bases, and 3 bases lay outside the gene matches. The CDR3 spans 13 residues. Here the CDR3 reads CASRATSGNEQFF. The CDR3, as DNA: TGTGCCAGCAGGGCGACTAGCGGCAATGAGCAGTTCTTC.

CDR3 region: CASSIVPGLAENTGELFF. CDR3 nucleotides: TGTGCCAGTAGTATAGTTCCGGGACTAGCGGAGAACACCGGGGAGCTGTTTTTT. The chain joins TRBV19 to TRBJ2-2, with TRBD2 matching 11 bases. The trim removed 1 base at V and 1 base at J, leaving 5 bases unmatched. CDR1 LNHDA and CDR2 SQIVND come from the germline V gene (reference sequence). The CDR3 has 18 amino acids.

The chain employs TRBV19 and TRBJ1-5, with D perhaps TRBD1 (6 bases). The V gene lost 3 bases and the J gene lost 5 bases, with 14 bases spanning the gap. This CDR3 is built from 15 residues. Per germline, CDR1 LNHDA and CDR2 SQIVND (reference sequence). The CDR3 DNA reads TGTGCCAGTAGTATCGCTAGACAGGACTATCAGCCCCAGCATTTT. Its translation is CASSIARQDYQPQHF. The whole variable domain, filled in from reference TRBV19 and TRBJ1-5, reads DGGITQSPKYLFRKEGQNVTLSCEQNLNHDAMYWYRQDPGQGLRLIYYSQIVNDFQKGDIAEGYSVSREKKESFPLTVTSAQKNPTAFYLCASSIARQDYQPQHFGDGTRLSIL.

The chain uses TRBV6-5 and TRBJ1-2, with 8 bases that match TRBD1. The CDR3 has 11 amino acids. Germline V gives CDR1 MNHEY, CDR2 SVGAGI. V lost 6 bases to trimming and J lost 8 bases; unmatched junction nucleotides: 2. The CDR3 DNA reads TGTGCCAGCAGCACAGGGGGAGGCTACACCTTC. This translates into CASSTGGGYTF.

The chain employs TRBV6-2 or TRBV6-3 and TRBJ2-1, with D tentatively TRBD1 (6 bases). V lost 1 base and J 7 bases, leaving 11 bases between the germline ends. The CDR3 runs 14 residues. Germline lookup yields CDR1 MNHEY and CDR2 SVGEGT. The CDR3 sequence is CASSYFPTGNEQFF. Here the CDR3 DNA reads TGTGCCAGCAGTTACTTCCCAACAGGGAATGAGCAGTTCTTC.

In its sample, this clone was seen a few times. V gene TRBV20-1 combines with J gene TRBJ2-2; D possibly corresponds to TRBD2 (6 bases). The germline V and J ends were trimmed by 3 bases and 1 base, with 12 bases remaining between them. The CDR3 has 15 amino acids. The V gene's germline CDR1 is DFQATT and CDR2 SNEGSKA (reference sequence). CDR3 residues: CSASQHGGNTGELFF. The CDR3 DNA sequence: TGCAGTGCTAGTCAACACGGGGGGAACACCGGGGAGCTGTTTTTT.

The chain employs TRBV20-1 and TRBJ2-7; D gene unclear. In germline, CDR1 is DFQATT, CDR2 SNEGSKA (reference sequence). The V end lost 8 bases, the J end lost 4 bases, and 12 bases lay between the germline ends. This CDR3 is built from 11 residues. DNA of the CDR3: TGCAGTCTAGACGGAAAATACGAGCAGTACTTC. Amino acid sequence: CSLDGKYEQYF.